Below, 18 T cell receptor beta chains from the same sample are listed, as sequenced in a study of molecular identifiers for immune sequencing clone quantification. TCRdb re-derived calls from the PCR reads in MiXCR, one entry per CDR3 protein. Among some 320,000 distinct CDR3 sequences, around a fifth were seen once, and the ten largest hold roughly 0.86%. Sequencing used naive CD8+ T cells from blood, with Jurkat cell RNA spiked in. Subset reported: FACS-sorted CD8+CD4-CCR7+CD45RA+ naive T cells. These receptors all come from a human donor in good health. Some libraries in this study had Jurkat cell RNA spiked in.

This clonotype has at least ten counts. The V and J genes are TRBV7-2 and TRBJ2-6; D is undetermined. The CDR3 totals 15 residues. Germline CDR1 SGHTA, CDR2 FQGNSA. The germline V and J ends were trimmed by 1 base and 2 bases, with 6 bases remaining between them. CDR3 loop: CASSLDSTGANVLTF. CDR3 nucleotide sequence: TGTGCCAGCAGCTTAGACAGTACTGGGGCCAACGTCCTGACTTTC.

At least ten counts were recorded for this clonotype. The chain links TRBV30 to TRBJ2-2; D is uncertain. The germline gives CDR1 GTSNPN, CDR2 SVGIG (reference sequence). The CDR3 has 16 amino acids. V lost 2 bases to trimming and J lost 5 bases, with 18 bases between them. The CDR3 nucleotides are TGTGCCTGGAGTCCGACCGCGCAGATTTTAACCGGGGAGCTGTTTTTT. Translating gives CAWSPTAQILTGELFF.

The V and J genes are TRBV6-2 or TRBV6-3 and TRBJ2-3, with unresolved D. This CDR3 has 12 residues. Germline V lookup: CDR1 MNHEY, CDR2 SVGEGT. The V end lost 6 bases, the J end lost 4 bases, and 8 bases lay between the germline ends. The CDR3 loop reads CASSGRSDTQYF. The CDR3 nucleotides are TGTGCCAGCAGCGGGCGGTCAGATACGCAGTATTTT.

This chain joins TRBV6-2 or TRBV6-3 and TRBJ2-7; TRBD1 matches at 7 bases. The length of the CDR3 is 13 residues. The V gene end was trimmed by 8 bases and the J gene end by 2 bases; junction bases not matched to a gene: 6. In germline, CDR1 is MNHEY, CDR2 SVGEGT. In DNA, the CDR3 is TGTGCCAGCGGTCACGGACAGGCCTACGAGCAGTACTTC. Protein sequence: CASGHGQAYEQYF.

This clonotype was found many times. The chain joins TRBV28 to TRBJ2-3, with 13 positions matching TRBD2. The CDR3 extends over 18 amino acids. The trim removed 6 bases at V and 0 bases at J, leaving 9 bases unmatched. CDR1 is MDHEN, CDR2 SYDVKM, per germline. Written as DNA, the CDR3 is TGTGCCAGCAGACTGCCGGGACTAGCGGGGTCTAGCACAGATACGCAGTATTTT. It yields the protein CASRLPGLAGSSTDTQYF.

Comment on this clonotype: A clone one base away is much larger, so this may be a read error. The J gene is TRBJ2-7, the V gene TRBV4-3; D unclear. The CDR3 loop spans 17 amino acids. V shed 0 bases and J shed 1 base, with 16 bases lying between them. The germline gives CDR1 LGHNA, CDR2 YSLEER. This chain's CDR3 is CASSQDQPPSLSYEQYF. DNA of the CDR3: TGCGCCAGCAGCCAAGATCAGCCCCCCTCTTTGTCCTACGAGCAGTACTTC.

This clonotype was recorded at least ten times. The junction departs from the called germline gene at one end, perhaps through a read error. The chain uses TRBV12-3 or TRBV12-4 and TRBJ1-5; D not resolved. This CDR3 spans 12 amino acids. The CDR3 reads CAGSFDNQPQHF. CDR3 coding DNA: TGTGCCGGCAGTTTTGATAATCAGCCCCAGCATTTT.

Many counts were recorded for this clonotype. The chain has TRBV12-3 or TRBV12-4 and TRBJ1-1; 9 bases align to TRBD1. V was pared by 5 bases and J by 0 bases, with 10 bases of the junction left unmatched. The CDR3 totals 17 residues. DNA for the CDR3: TGTGCCAGCAGTCCCTGGGGTCGACAGGGGGTGAACACTGAAGCTTTCTTT. Encoded protein: CASSPWGRQGVNTEAFF.

This clonotype was detected a few times. The CDR3 loop reads CASSGGRDYEQYF. DNA of the CDR3: TGTGCCAGCAGCGGGGGACGGGACTACGAGCAGTACTTC. V usage is TRBV5-6 and J usage is TRBJ2-7; D tentatively reads TRBD1 or TRBD2 (5 bases each). Germline assignment: CDR1 SGHDT and CDR2 YYEEEE. This CDR3 contains 13 residues. Trimming removed 4 bases at V and 3 bases at J, with 11 bases between.

In its sample, this clonotype was seen many times. The chain recombines TRBV7-6 with TRBJ2-7; 9 nucleotides agree with TRBD1. Germline lookup yields CDR1 SGHVS and CDR2 FNYEAQ. The CDR3 is 14 amino acids. J lost 5 bases, V lost 5 bases, and 7 bases had no gene match. DNA for the CDR3: TGTGCCAGCAGCGGCCGGGACAGGGTGGACGAGCAGTACTTC. This sequence encodes CASSGRDRVDEQYF.

This clonotype has ten or more counts. The chain carries TRBV20-1 and TRBJ2-7; D remains ambiguous. The germline gives CDR1 DFQATT, CDR2 SNEGSKA (reference sequence). Trimming took 5 bases from V and 6 from J, leaving 14 bases between them. The CDR3 runs to 12 residues. The CDR3: CSAANGEAEQYF. CDR3 nucleotides: TGCAGTGCTGCCAACGGAGAGGCCGAGCAGTACTTC.

In this sample, this clonotype turned up many times. The chain is built from TRBV19 and TRBJ2-7; 7 bases map to TRBD1. The CDR3 length is 11 residues. J gave up 3 bases and V 10 bases, and 3 bases lay outside the gene matches. Per the germline V gene, CDR1 is LNHDA and CDR2 is SQIVND (reference sequence). DNA for the CDR3: TGTGCCACCTGGACAGGCTACGAGCAGTACTTC. Translation: CATWTGYEQYF.

J is TRBJ2-2 and V is TRBV6-5, with 10 bases aligning to TRBD1. The V segment lost 8 bases and the J segment 3 bases; nucleotides outside the gene matches: 6. Germline V gives CDR1 MNHEY, CDR2 SVGAGI. The length of the CDR3 is 15 residues. In nucleotides, the CDR3 is TGTGCCAGCGGCACCGGGACAGGGGACACCGGGGAGCTGTTTTTT. Translated: CASGTGTGDTGELFF.

As for this clonotype: This may stem from a read error, because a much larger clone lies one nucleotide away. The conserved closing phenylalanine or tryptophan is absent in this CDR3, likely reflecting a read error. The chain carries TRBV7-8 and TRBJ2-5; 8 nucleotides agree with TRBD1. The CDR3 runs 14 residues. The germline CDR1 and CDR2 sequences are SGHVS and FQNEAQ. Losses at the gene ends were 5 bases for V and 2 bases for J; bases not matched to a gene: 4. In DNA, the CDR3 is TGTGCCAGCAGCACGGACAGGGAACAAGAGACCCAGTACTCC. Residues: CASSTDREQETQYS.

On this clonotype: At one end the junction does not follow the germline gene, possibly because of a read error. The rearrangement uses TRBV9 and TRBJ1-3; TRBD1 might be the D (5 bases). Germline CDR1 SGDLS, CDR2 YYNGEE. The CDR3 is made up of 19 amino acids. As DNA, the CDR3 is TGTGCCAGCAGCACGGGGGGGTCCCCTTCACCGAGCTCTGGAATCACCATATATTTT. It is translated as CASSTGGSPSPSSGITIYF.

This clonotype was seen at least ten times. The V and J genes are TRBV7-2 and TRBJ2-3; D remains unclear. Trimming took off 1 base at V and 7 bases at J, with 3 bases between the two ends. This CDR3 has 11 residues. Germline V gives CDR1 SGHTA, CDR2 FQGNSA. The CDR3 region is CASSLGYTQYF. CDR3 bases: TGTGCCAGCAGCTTAGGATATACGCAGTATTTT.

Comment on this clonotype: The CDR3 does not close with the conserved phenylalanine or tryptophan, likely indicating a read error. The rearrangement uses TRBV5-3 and TRBJ2-3; D is unclear. TRBV5-3 is placed among ORFs of uncertain function. The length of the CDR3 is 12 residues. The CDR3 DNA is TGTGCCAGCAGCTCTGGGACAGATACGCAGTATCTT. Amino acids: CASSSGTDTQYL.

This clonotype occurred many times. The genes are TRBV7-9 and TRBJ2-7, with no clear D. CDR1 and CDR2 from the germline V gene are SEHNR and FQNEAQ (reference sequence). The CDR3 runs 15 residues. V was cut by 5 bases and J by 0 bases, with 14 bases left in between. The CDR3 nucleotides read TGTGCCAGCAGCCCCGCCCCGAACCCCTCCTACGAGCAGTACTTC. Its protein is CASSPAPNPSYEQYF. The whole variable domain, filled in from reference TRBV7-9 and TRBJ2-7, reads DTGVSQNPRHKITKRGQNVTFRCDPISEHNRLYWYRQTLGQGPEFLTYFQNEAQLEKSRLLSDRFSAERPKGSFSTLEIQRTEQGDSAMYLCASSPAPNPSYEQYFGPGTRLTVT.